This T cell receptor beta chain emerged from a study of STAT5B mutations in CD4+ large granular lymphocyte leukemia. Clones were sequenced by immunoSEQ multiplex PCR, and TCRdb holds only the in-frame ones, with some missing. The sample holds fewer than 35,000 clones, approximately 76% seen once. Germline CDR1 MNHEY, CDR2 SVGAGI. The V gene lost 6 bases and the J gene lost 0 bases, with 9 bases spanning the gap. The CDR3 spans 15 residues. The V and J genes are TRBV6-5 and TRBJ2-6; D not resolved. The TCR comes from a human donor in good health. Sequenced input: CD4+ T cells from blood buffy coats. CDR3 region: CASRGRISGANVLTF. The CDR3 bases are TGTGCCAGCAGAGGGCGGATCTCTGGGGCCAACGTCCTGACTTTC.